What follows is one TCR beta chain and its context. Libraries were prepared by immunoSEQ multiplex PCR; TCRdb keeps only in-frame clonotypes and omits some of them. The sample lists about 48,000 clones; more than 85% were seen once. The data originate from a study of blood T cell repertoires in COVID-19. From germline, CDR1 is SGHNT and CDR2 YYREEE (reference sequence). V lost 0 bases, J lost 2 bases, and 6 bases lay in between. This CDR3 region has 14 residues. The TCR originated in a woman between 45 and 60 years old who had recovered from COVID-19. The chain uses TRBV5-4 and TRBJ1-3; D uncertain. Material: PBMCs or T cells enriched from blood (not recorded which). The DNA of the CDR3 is TGTGCCAGCAGCTTGGGCGTGGCTGGAAACACCATATATTTT. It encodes CASSLGVAGNTIYF.